This T cell receptor (beta chain) was recorded in a study of T-cell memory formation after mild COVID-19. TCRdb reanalysed the 5' RACE reads using MiXCR and keeps one entry per CDR3 protein. This sample has approximately 390,000 distinct CDR3 sequences, with about a sixth found just once. This clonotype has at least ten counts. Antigen specificity is unknown. The CDR3 runs 14 residues. Germline V gene lookup returns CDR1 SGHKS and CDR2 YYEKEE (reference sequence). V was cut by 0 bases and J by 10 bases, with 14 bases left in between. Study-wide findings and caveats: Clones contracting day 15 to 85 were balanced CD4/CD8; later expanders leaned CD4+. Most CD4+ clones that shrank were in CM and EM, while CD8+ ones turned up in EMRA. Memory cells collected pre-infection included some clones that later responded, suggesting cross-reactive memory joined.

V gene TRBV5-5 combines with J gene TRBJ2-4, with D unclear. Sequencing was performed on PBMCs or a T cell subset sorted from them (not recorded which). This TCR was sampled from a man aged 18 to 30 who had mild COVID-19 (a few samples of this study predate the infection). Cell type and time point are not known. CDR3 nucleotide sequence: TGTGCCAGCAGCTTGGATGACAATGGAAGGATTCAGTACTTC. Its translation is CASSLDDNGRIQYF.